A selection of T cell receptor beta chains follows, all from one sample in a study of regulatory T cells in long-lasting Graves disease. TCRdb called the multiplex PCR reads again in MiXCR, with one record for every CDR3 protein. This table has around 300,000 distinct CDR3 sequences, approximately 20% appearing once. The sequenced sample was peripheral blood mononuclear cells (PBMCs), obtained when the disease was refractory, from a patient treated with antithyroid drugs. All receptors come from a female donor with Graves disease. CDR3s include the opening cysteine and the closing phenylalanine or tryptophan. A D gene is named only where the DNA matches it firmly. Clone size appears in some rows only: once, few, many, or a class for an expanded clone.

V	J	D	size	DNA	CDR3
TRBV7-2	TRBJ2-5	.	.	TGTGCCAGCAGCGCGGGACTTGAGACCCAGTACTTC	CASSAGLETQYF
TRBV30	TRBJ2-2	.	.	TGTGCCTGGAGTGTAACGGTCTTTGGGGAGCTGTTTTTT	CAWSVTVFGELFF
TRBV10-2	TRBJ2-5	TRBD2	few	TGCGCCAGCAGTGAGCCCGGGAGGACTCAAGAGACCCAGTACTTC	CASSEPGRTQETQYF
TRBV12-3/TRBV12-4	TRBJ1-6	.	many	TGTGCCAGCAGCCTAACAGGGTTCGATTCACCCCTCCACTTT	CASSLTGFDSPLHF
TRBV7-8	TRBJ1-1	TRBD1	many	TGTGCCAGCAGCTTAACAGGGGGCGCGGGGACTGAAGCTTTCTTT	CASSLTGGAGTEAFF
TRBV7-9	TRBJ2-7	.	.	TGTGCCAGCAGCCAACCCTCAGGAGAGCAGTACTTC	CASSQPSGEQYF
TRBV18	TRBJ2-1	.	few	TGTGCCAGCTCACCAGGAGGGAGAGCCTCGGATGAGCAGTTCTTC	CASSPGGRASDEQFF
TRBV20-1	TRBJ1-2	.	.	TGCAGTGCCACCTTAAGGGACTCATACTATGGCTACACCTTC	CSATLRDSYYGYTF
TRBV2	TRBJ2-7	TRBD1	many	TGTGCCAGCAGAGGGACAGGGAATACCTACGAGCAGTACTTC	CASRGTGNTYEQYF
TRBV2	TRBJ1-5	TRBD1	many	TGTGCCAGCAGTCGTCAGACAGGGGGTAATCAGCCCCAGCATTTT	CASSRQTGGNQPQHF
TRBV5-1	TRBJ2-2	.	few	TGCGCCAGCAGCCCCGAAACTAGTCACGGGGAGCTGTTTTTT	CASSPETSHGELFF
TRBV12-3/TRBV12-4	TRBJ1-2	TRBD1	many	TGTGCCAGCAGTTCCGGACTCTTTTCAGGGGGTGGCTACACCTTC	CASSSGLFSGGGYTF
TRBV2	TRBJ2-7	.	many	TGTGCCAGCAGTGACGGGACGGACCCCTACGAGCAGTACTTC	CASSDGTDPYEQYF
TRBV7-2	TRBJ1-1	.	many	TGTGCCAGCAGCCAAGACCAGAACACTGAAGCTTTCTTT	CASSQDQNTEAFF
TRBV14	TRBJ1-3	.	few	TGTGCCAGCCGAGGGACAACTGGAAACACCATATATTTT	CASRGTTGNTIYF
TRBV6-1	TRBJ2-7	.	many	TGTGCCAGCATCCCCTCCCTGTTGGGAGGAGTCTACGAGCAGTACTTC	CASIPSLLGGVYEQYF
TRBV6-2/TRBV6-3	TRBJ1-1	TRBD1	.	TGTGCCAGCAGTGACCGGACAGGTGGGGCCATATACACTGAAGCTTTCTTT	CASSDRTGGAIYTEAFF
TRBV7-2	TRBJ2-5	.	many	TGTGCCAGCAGCGAATTACTCGAAACCTACCAAGAGACCCAGTACTTC	CASSELLETYQETQYF
TRBV28	TRBJ2-7	.	.	TGTGCCAGCTCCCGCGGGTTTTTCTACGAGCAGTACTTC	CASSRGFFYEQYF
TRBV20-1	TRBJ2-2	.	many	TGCAGTGCTAGAGATGTCGGGGACTCTCTCACCGGGGAGCTGTTTTTT	CSARDVGDSLTGELFF
TRBV27	TRBJ2-1	TRBD2	.	TGTGCCAGCAGTCGGCGGGAGATCAATGAGCAGTTCTTC	CASSRREINEQFF
TRBV7-9	TRBJ2-2	.	.	TGTGCCAGCAGCTGGGTAGCTAGCGCTAATGGGGAGCTGTTTTTT	CASSWVASANGELFF
TRBV11-2	TRBJ2-7	TRBD1	few	TGTGCCAGCAGTAGGACAGGGCCTGCCTACGAGCAGTACTTC	CASSRTGPAYEQYF
TRBV7-9	TRBJ1-1	.	.	TGTGCCAGCAGCTTAGTATCGGAGAACACTGAAGCTTTCTTT	CASSLVSENTEAFF
TRBV4-1	TRBJ1-5	.	few	TGCGCCAGCAGCCAAGAGGAAAGTATCAATCAGCCCCAGCATTTT	CASSQEESINQPQHF
TRBV19	TRBJ1-1	.	few	TGTGCCAGTAGTATGTATGGTCTCACTGAAGCTTTCTTT	CASSMYGLTEAFF
TRBV2	TRBJ1-1	.	many	TGTGCCAGCAGTGTGGGTGCACAGGGTCTGAACACTGAAGCTTTCTTT	CASSVGAQGLNTEAFF
TRBV28	TRBJ2-2	.	.	TGTGCCAGCAGCCCCCCGACAGTCAAGATGAACACCGGGGAGCTGTTTTTT	CASSPPTVKMNTGELFF
TRBV7-8	TRBJ1-4	TRBD1	many	TGTGCCAGCAGCTTAATGGGTCGACAGGGGTTTGAAAAACTGTTTTTT	CASSLMGRQGFEKLFF
TRBV5-1	TRBJ1-1	TRBD1	few	TGCGCCAGCAGCTTGGGCTCAGGGGGAACTGAAGCTTTCTTT	CASSLGSGGTEAFF
TRBV6-2/TRBV6-3	TRBJ1-6	.	.	TGTGCCAGCAGCGAACGGGACACACGTCGCCGGGGGGTTGGGTCCCTCCACTTT	CASSERDTRRRGVGSLHF
TRBV6-1	TRBJ1-3	TRBD1	few	TGTGCCAGCAGCGAAGACAGGGCTGGAAACACCATATATTTT	CASSEDRAGNTIYF
TRBV3-2	TRBJ1-2	.	few	TGTGCCAGCAGCCAAGATATGGGCAGGATCGGAGGCTACACCTTC	CASSQDMGRIGGYTF
TRBV12-3/TRBV12-4	TRBJ1-2	.	many	TGTGCCAGCAGTCCCACGGGGATGAACTATGGCTACACCTTC	CASSPTGMNYGYTF
TRBV15	TRBJ1-4	.	many	TGTGCCACCAGGGGTGCAACTAATGAAAAACTGTTTTTT	CATRGATNEKLFF
TRBV7-2	TRBJ2-5	.	many	TGTGCCAGCAGCTTACAGGGCCCAGAGACCCAGTACTTC	CASSLQGPETQYF
TRBV12-3/TRBV12-4	TRBJ2-7	TRBD2	few	TGTGCCAGCAGCGCCTGGGGAACCGGACTAGCGGGAGGGTTATCCTACGAGCAGTACTTC	CASSAWGTGLAGGLSYEQYF
TRBV13	TRBJ1-1	.	many	TGTGCCAGCAGCTCAACAGACAGAAGGAATATAGCTTTCTTT	CASSSTDRRNIAFF
TRBV19	TRBJ2-2	TRBD2	.	TGTGCCAGTAGTAAGAAGGGACTAGCGGGCGCCGGGGAGCTGTTTTTT	CASSKKGLAGAGELFF
TRBV30	TRBJ1-6	TRBD1	few	TGTGCCTCGACGGGACAGCCCGATTCACCCCTCCACTTT	CASTGQPDSPLHF
TRBV7-2	TRBJ1-4	.	many	TGTGCCAGCAGCTTCGGCAAACCTAATGAAAAACTGTTTTTT	CASSFGKPNEKLFF
TRBV28	TRBJ1-2	.	many	TGTGCCAGCAGTCGAAGGGGCTTCACTAACTATGGCTACACCTTC	CASSRRGFTNYGYTF
TRBV28	TRBJ1-4	.	.	TGTGCCAGCAGTACCCGGGGGGAAGCTAATGAAAAACTGTTTTTT	CASSTRGEANEKLFF
TRBV27	TRBJ2-7	TRBD2	few	TGTGCCAGCAGCCCAAATCTGGTGGCGGGAGAGTTCTACGAGCAGTACTTC	CASSPNLVAGEFYEQYF
TRBV6-5	TRBJ2-2	TRBD2	many	TGTGCCAGCAGTTGGACTAGCGGGAGTTACGGGGAGCTGTTTTTT	CASSWTSGSYGELFF
TRBV18	TRBJ1-2	TRBD1	once	TGTGCCAGCTCTCCAGGGACAGGGGAGCACTATGGCTGCACCTTC	CASSPGTGEHYGCTF